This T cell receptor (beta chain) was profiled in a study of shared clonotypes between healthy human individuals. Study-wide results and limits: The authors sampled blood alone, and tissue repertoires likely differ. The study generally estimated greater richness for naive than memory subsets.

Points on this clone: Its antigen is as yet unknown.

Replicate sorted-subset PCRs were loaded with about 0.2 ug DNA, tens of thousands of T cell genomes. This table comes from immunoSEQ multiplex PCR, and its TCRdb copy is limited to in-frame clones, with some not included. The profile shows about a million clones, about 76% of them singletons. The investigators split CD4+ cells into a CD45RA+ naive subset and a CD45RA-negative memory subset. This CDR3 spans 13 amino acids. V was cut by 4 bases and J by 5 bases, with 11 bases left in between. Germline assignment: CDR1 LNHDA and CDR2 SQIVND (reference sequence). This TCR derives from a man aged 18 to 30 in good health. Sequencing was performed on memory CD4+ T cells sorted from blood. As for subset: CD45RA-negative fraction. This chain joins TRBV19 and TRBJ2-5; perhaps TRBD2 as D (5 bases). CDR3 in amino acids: CASSTSSRETQYF. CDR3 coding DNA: TGTGCCAGTAGTACTAGCTCTCGGGAGACCCAGTACTTC.